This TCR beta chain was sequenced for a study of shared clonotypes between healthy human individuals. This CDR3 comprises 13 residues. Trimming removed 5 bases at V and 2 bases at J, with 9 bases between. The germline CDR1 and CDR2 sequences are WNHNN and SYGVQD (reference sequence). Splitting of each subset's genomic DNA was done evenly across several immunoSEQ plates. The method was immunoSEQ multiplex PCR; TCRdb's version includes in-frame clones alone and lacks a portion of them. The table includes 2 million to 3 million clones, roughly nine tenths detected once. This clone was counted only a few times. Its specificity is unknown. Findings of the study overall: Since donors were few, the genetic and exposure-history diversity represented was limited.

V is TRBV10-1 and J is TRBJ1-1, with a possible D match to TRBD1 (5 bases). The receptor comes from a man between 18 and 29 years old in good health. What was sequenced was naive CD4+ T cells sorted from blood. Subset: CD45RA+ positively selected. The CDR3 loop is CASSRDGNTEAFF. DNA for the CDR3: TGCGCCAGCAGTCGGGACGGAAACACTGAAGCTTTCTTT.